A selection of T cell receptor beta chains follows, all from one sample in a study of radiation and T cells in renal cell carcinoma. Method: immunoSEQ multiplex PCR; TCRdb's copy keeps in-frame clones and lacks some. The sample carries 140,000 or so clones, 86% recorded once. The sequences come from blood, collected from a patient whose treatment included radiotherapy and nephrectomy. The receptors derive from a woman aged 50 to 60 with renal cell carcinoma. The CDR3 runs from the conserved cysteine through the conserved F or W. The D gene is left open where the match is weak. Rows give clone size only sometimes, using once, few, many, or a class for an expanded clone.

d_call j_call v_call clone_size cdr3_aa cdr3_nt
- TRBJ2-2 TRBV2 - CASSGANTGELFF TGTGCCAGCAGTGGAGCGAACACCGGGGAGCTGTTTTTT
- TRBJ1-4 TRBV5-5 - CASSLDRGNSIGEKLFF TGTGCCAGCAGCTTGGATAGGGGGAACTCAATTGGGGAAAAACTGTTTTTT
- TRBJ1-1 TRBV7-2 - CASSLDRALGTEAFF TGTGCCAGCAGCTTAGACAGGGCGCTGGGAACTGAAGCTTTCTTT
- TRBJ2-1 TRBV7-2 - CASSLLGLAYNEQFF TGTGCCAGCAGCCTCCTAGGGCTAGCGTACAATGAGCAGTTCTTC
- TRBJ2-2 TRBV11-2 - CASTPPGLNTGELFF TGTGCCAGCACCCCTCCGGGACTTAACACCGGGGAGCTGTTTTTT
TRBD1 TRBJ1-6 TRBV2 - CASTTFRGQDSPLHF TGTGCCAGCACTACCTTCAGGGGGCAGGATTCACCCCTCCACTTT
- TRBJ2-7 TRBV4-3 once CASSQAPGTYEQYF TGCGCCAGCAGCCAAGCACCGGGAACCTACGAGCAGTACTTC
- TRBJ2-2 TRBV7-3 - CASSLITLAGHGELFF TGTGCCAGCAGCTTAATCACCCTAGCAGGCCACGGGGAGCTGTTTTTT
- TRBJ2-3 TRBV18 - CASSPPLGYTDTQYF TGTGCCAGCTCACCACCTCTAGGGTACACAGATACGCAGTATTTT
- TRBJ2-7 TRBV5-1 - CASSNSPSYEQYF TGCGCCAGCAGCAACAGTCCCTCCTACGAGCAGTACTTC
- TRBJ1-1 TRBV20-1 - CSGSRVTEAFF TGCAGTGGCTCGAGGGTTACTGAAGCTTTCTTT
- TRBJ2-3 TRBV5-1 - CASSFPGGNTDTQYF TGCGCCAGCAGCTTTCCAGGGGGGAACACAGATACGCAGTATTTT
TRBD1 TRBJ1-2 TRBV2 few CASGQGYYGYTF TGTGCCAGCGGACAGGGGTATTATGGCTACACCTTC
TRBD1 TRBJ1-2 TRBV30 - CAWSPGGWNYGYTF TGTGCCTGGAGTCCAGGGGGCTGGAACTATGGCTACACCTTC
TRBD2 TRBJ2-3 TRBV5-1 - CASSLGQRGASITDTQYF TGCGCCAGCAGCTTGGGCCAGCGGGGGGCGTCAATCACAGATACGCAGTATTTT
- TRBJ2-3 TRBV7-3 once CASSSRTDTDTQYF TGTGCCAGCAGCTCTAGGACCGACACAGATACGCAGTATTTT
- TRBJ2-7 TRBV2 - CASIAGTTGGEQYF TGTGCCAGCATCGCCGGGACAACCGGGGGGGAGCAGTACTTC
- TRBJ1-6 TRBV2 - CASSLQQVPNSPLHF TGTGCCAGCAGTCTACAACAAGTACCAAATTCACCCCTCCACTTT
TRBD1 TRBJ1-4 TRBV9 - CASSSDPSSRQGDEKLFF TGTGCCAGCAGCTCCGACCCTTCCTCGAGGCAGGGGGATGAAAAACTGTTTTTT
- TRBJ1-1 TRBV7-9 - CASTKNTEAFF TGTGCCAGCACCAAGAACACTGAAGCTTTCTTT
- TRBJ2-1 TRBV28 - CASSVNREADYNEQFF TGTGCCAGCAGTGTCAATAGGGAGGCCGATTACAATGAGCAGTTCTTC
- TRBJ1-4 TRBV29-1 - CSVEGEKLFF TGCAGCGTTGAAGGGGAAAAACTGTTTTTT